This T cell receptor beta chain was sequenced during a study of blood T cell repertoires in COVID-19. Per the germline V gene, CDR1 is SGHKS and CDR2 is YYEKEE (reference sequence). The ends were cut back, 0 bases at V and 6 bases at J, with 13 bases in the middle. The CDR3 spans 15 residues. One Seattle source followed patients from active infection through their disease course. Libraries were prepared by immunoSEQ multiplex PCR; TCRdb keeps only in-frame clonotypes and omits some of them. Here the sample spans some 200,000 clones, about 88% being singletons. V usage is TRBV5-5 and J usage is TRBJ2-1; D may be TRBD1 (7 bases). This clonotype was sampled from a man aged 50-59 years with COVID-19, enrolled during active disease. Material for sequencing was peripheral blood. The CDR3 sequence: CASSLAGGLGNEQFF. CDR3 DNA: TGTGCCAGCAGCTTGGCAGGGGGGTTGGGCAATGAGCAGTTCTTC.